These T cell receptor beta chains were read from a single sample in a study of PD-1 blockade in classical Hodgkin lymphoma. Clones were sequenced by immunoSEQ multiplex PCR, and TCRdb holds only the in-frame ones, with some missing. The sample holds around 31,000 clones; over 75% are singletons and the top ten take about 2.6%. This specimen was CD4+ T cells from blood, taken at baseline. These receptors originate from a human donor with classical Hodgkin lymphoma. Each CDR3 is given with its conserved first and last residue. The D gene is left open where the match is weak. The size of a clone is reported for some rows only, either as once, few or many, or as a class for expanded clones.

V: TRBV5-1; size: .; D: TRBD1; J: TRBJ2-7; CDR3: CASRAGTGGVEQYF; DNA: TGCGCCAGCAGGGCAGGGACAGGGGGAGTCGAGCAGTACTTC
V: TRBV2; size: .; D: TRBD1; J: TRBJ2-1; CDR3: CASNARDRTYNEQFF; DNA: TGTGCCAGCAATGCCCGGGACAGGACTTACAATGAGCAGTTCTTC
V: TRBV9; size: .; D: TRBD2; J: TRBJ2-5; CDR3: CASSVAASGKIQETQYF; DNA: TGTGCCAGCAGCGTAGCCGCTAGCGGGAAGATCCAAGAGACCCAGTACTTC
V: TRBV6-5; size: .; D: .; J: TRBJ2-7; CDR3: CASSPAGYEQYF; DNA: TGTGCCAGCAGTCCGGCCGGCTACGAGCAGTACTTC
V: TRBV28; size: .; D: TRBD2; J: TRBJ2-7; CDR3: CASSLQAGGVREQYF; DNA: TGTGCCAGCAGTTTACAGGCGGGAGGGGTCCGCGAGCAGTACTTC
V: TRBV30; size: .; D: TRBD2; J: TRBJ2-2; CDR3: CAWTTAGGNTGELFF; DNA: TGTGCCTGGACTACAGCGGGAGGGAACACCGGGGAGCTGTTTTTT
V: TRBV29-1; size: .; D: .; J: TRBJ2-1; CDR3: CSWAAGFSSYNEQFF; DNA: TGCAGCTGGGCGGCGGGTTTTAGCTCCTACAATGAGCAGTTCTTC
V: TRBV6-5; size: .; D: TRBD1; J: TRBJ1-4; CDR3: CASSYSGTGGEKLFF; DNA: TGTGCCAGCAGTTACTCCGGGACAGGGGGTGAAAAACTGTTTTTT
V: TRBV4-1; size: .; D: .; J: TRBJ2-7; CDR3: CASSQDSFRVSPYEQYF; DNA: TGCGCCAGCAGCCAAGATAGCTTCCGTGTGTCCCCCTACGAGCAGTACTTC
V: TRBV4-3; size: .; D: TRBD1; J: TRBJ2-1; CDR3: CASSQDRSSYNEQFF; DNA: TGCGCCAGCAGCCAGGACAGGTCCTCCTACAATGAGCAGTTCTTC
V: TRBV7-9; size: few; D: .; J: TRBJ1-5; CDR3: CASSLSGTSAQPQHF; DNA: TGTGCCAGCAGCTTATCCGGAACTTCTGCACAGCCCCAGCATTTT
V: TRBV28; size: .; D: .; J: TRBJ1-1; CDR3: CASRPAPWGGTEAFF; DNA: TGTGCCAGCAGACCGGCCCCTTGGGGGGGCACTGAAGCTTTCTTT
V: TRBV5-1; size: .; D: .; J: TRBJ2-1; CDR3: CASSLGSWGHEQFF; DNA: TGCGCCAGCAGCTTGGGGTCCTGGGGGCATGAGCAGTTCTTC
V: TRBV7-9; size: .; D: .; J: TRBJ1-4; CDR3: CASSLSEKLFF; DNA: TGTGCCAGCAGCTTGAGCGAAAAACTGTTTTTT
V: TRBV5-4; size: .; D: .; J: TRBJ2-5; CDR3: CASSRIEDLQETQYF; DNA: TGTGCCAGCAGCCGAATCGAGGACCTCCAAGAGACCCAGTACTTC
V: TRBV7-2; size: .; D: .; J: TRBJ2-5; CDR3: CASSLARAGLGSTQYF; DNA: TGTGCCAGCAGCTTAGCGCGGGCGGGGCTTGGGTCGACCCAGTACTTC
V: TRBV5-8; size: .; D: .; J: TRBJ2-2; CDR3: CASSHGRAGVRELFF; DNA: TGTGCCAGCAGCCATGGGAGGGCAGGGGTCCGGGAGCTGTTTTTT
V: TRBV5-1; size: .; D: .; J: TRBJ1-3; CDR3: CASSLETAITGNTIYF; DNA: TGCGCCAGCAGCCTCGAGACGGCAATCACTGGAAACACCATATATTTT
V: TRBV5-4; size: .; D: TRBD2; J: TRBJ2-5; CDR3: CASSTLAGVETQYF; DNA: TGTGCCAGCAGCACGTTAGCGGGAGTCGAGACCCAGTACTTC
V: TRBV15; size: few; D: .; J: TRBJ2-4; CDR3: CATSRDSFTGGPGIQYF; DNA: TGTGCCACCAGCAGAGATTCGTTTACCGGTGGCCCTGGCATTCAGTACTTC
V: TRBV7-2; size: .; D: TRBD1; J: TRBJ1-2; CDR3: CASSQQGTSNYGYTF; DNA: TGTGCCAGCAGCCAACAGGGGACCTCTAACTATGGCTACACCTTC
V: TRBV5-1; size: .; D: .; J: TRBJ2-7; CDR3: CASSLGHRDTTYEQYF; DNA: TGCGCCAGCAGCTTGGGCCACCGGGACACCACCTACGAGCAGTACTTC
V: TRBV11-2; size: .; D: .; J: TRBJ2-3; CDR3: CASSLLLFDTQYF; DNA: TGTGCCAGCAGCTTGTTGCTGTTTGATACGCAGTATTTT
V: TRBV19; size: .; D: .; J: TRBJ2-7; CDR3: CASSVKWGAPYEQYF; DNA: TGTGCCAGTAGTGTCAAATGGGGAGCCCCCTACGAGCAGTACTTC
V: TRBV6-6; size: .; D: .; J: TRBJ1-2; CDR3: CASSYATDAYGYTF; DNA: TGTGCCAGCAGTTACGCGACCGACGCATATGGCTACACCTTC
V: TRBV28; size: .; D: TRBD1; J: TRBJ1-3; CDR3: CAIQGALSGNTIYF; DNA: TGTGCCATACAGGGGGCGCTTTCCGGAAACACCATATATTTT
V: TRBV5-8; size: .; D: .; J: TRBJ1-1; CDR3: CASSIGWRNTEAFF; DNA: TGTGCCAGCAGTATAGGGTGGCGAAACACTGAAGCTTTCTTT
V: TRBV2; size: .; D: TRBD1; J: TRBJ1-4; CDR3: CASRPTGGFREKLFF; DNA: TGTGCCAGCCGTCCGACAGGGGGCTTCCGGGAAAAACTGTTTTTT
V: TRBV11-2; size: .; D: TRBD1; J: TRBJ2-7; CDR3: CASSSLKQGASYEQYF; DNA: TGTGCCAGCAGCTCCCTTAAACAGGGGGCTTCATACGAGCAGTACTTC
V: TRBV7-2; size: .; D: .; J: TRBJ1-3; CDR3: CASHESGNTIYF; DNA: TGTGCCAGTCACGAATCTGGAAACACCATATATTTT
V: TRBV30; size: .; D: .; J: TRBJ2-7; CDR3: CAWSDLKRPQPYEQYF; DNA: TGTGCCTGGAGTGACCTCAAGCGGCCACAGCCCTACGAGCAGTACTTC
V: TRBV5-1; size: .; D: .; J: TRBJ2-1; CDR3: CASSLVADLYNEQFF; DNA: TGCGCCAGCAGCTTGGTGGCAGACCTATACAATGAGCAGTTCTTC
V: TRBV4-1; size: .; D: TRBD2; J: TRBJ2-1; CDR3: CASSQASSGVNNEQFF; DNA: TGCGCCAGCAGCCAAGCTTCTAGCGGGGTTAACAATGAGCAGTTCTTC
V: TRBV5-1; size: .; D: .; J: TRBJ2-7; CDR3: CASSQDSTYEQYF; DNA: TGCGCCAGCAGCCAAGACTCGACCTACGAGCAGTACTTC
V: TRBV5-4; size: few; D: .; J: TRBJ1-2; CDR3: CASSLTQRVAGYGYTF; DNA: TGTGCCAGCAGCCTTACCCAGAGAGTGGCTGGCTATGGCTACACCTTC
V: TRBV9; size: .; D: TRBD2; J: TRBJ2-6; CDR3: CASSAPPAGTSDTLGANVLTF; DNA: TGTGCCAGCAGCGCCCCCCCCGCCGGGACTAGTGATACTCTTGGGGCCAACGTCCTGACTTTC
V: TRBV28; size: few; D: .; J: TRBJ2-7; CDR3: CASSLTGLGSYEQYF; DNA: TGTGCCAGCAGCCTTACAGGGTTAGGTTCCTACGAGCAGTACTTC
V: TRBV7-6; size: .; D: .; J: TRBJ2-7; CDR3: CASSSIQGYEQYF; DNA: TGTGCCAGCAGTTCCATTCAGGGCTACGAGCAGTACTTC
V: TRBV28; size: once; D: TRBD1; J: TRBJ1-1; CDR3: CASSLIYQGAQTEAFF; DNA: TGTGCCAGCAGTTTGATTTACCAGGGGGCCCAAACTGAAGCTTTCTTT
V: TRBV29-1; size: .; D: .; J: TRBJ2-1; CDR3: CSVASLDEQFF; DNA: TGCAGCGTTGCCTCGTTGGATGAGCAGTTCTTC
V: TRBV27; size: .; D: .; J: TRBJ2-2; CDR3: CASSFRRGATGELFF; DNA: TGTGCCAGCAGTTTCAGGAGGGGGGCCACCGGGGAGCTGTTTTTT
V: TRBV6-5; size: .; D: .; J: TRBJ2-5; CDR3: CASSPGPVRGTQYF; DNA: TGTGCCAGCAGTCCGGGACCGGTCAGGGGGACCCAGTACTTC
V: TRBV4-1; size: .; D: TRBD2; J: TRBJ2-1; CDR3: CASSQGSGRSNDEQFF; DNA: TGCGCCAGCAGCCAAGGTTCCGGGAGGTCTAACGATGAGCAGTTCTTC
V: TRBV19; size: .; D: TRBD1; J: TRBJ1-1; CDR3: CASSMRTGVMNTEAFF; DNA: TGTGCCAGTAGTATGCGGACAGGGGTGATGAACACTGAAGCTTTCTTT
V: TRBV30; size: .; D: .; J: TRBJ2-1; CDR3: CAWSDIGVPYNEQFF; DNA: TGTGCCTGGAGTGATATAGGGGTCCCCTACAATGAGCAGTTCTTC
V: TRBV7-2; size: .; D: .; J: TRBJ1-5; CDR3: CASSSGLNQPQHF; DNA: TGTGCCAGCAGCAGCGGACTCAATCAGCCCCAGCATTTT
V: TRBV4-1; size: .; D: .; J: TRBJ2-7; CDR3: CASSQDEGPYEQYF; DNA: TGCGCCAGCAGCCAAGATGAGGGGCCCTACGAGCAGTACTTC
V: TRBV11-2; size: .; D: .; J: TRBJ2-7; CDR3: CASSLDQVNTYEQYF; DNA: TGTGCCAGCAGCTTAGATCAGGTGAATACCTACGAGCAGTACTTC
V: TRBV6-5; size: .; D: .; J: TRBJ2-7; CDR3: CASSPSGQSYEQYF; DNA: TGTGCCAGCAGTCCGTCGGGGCAGTCCTACGAGCAGTACTTC
V: TRBV18; size: .; D: .; J: TRBJ2-4; CDR3: CASSPREAKNIQYF; DNA: TGTGCCAGCTCACCACGAGAGGCCAAAAACATTCAGTACTTC